This T cell receptor beta chain appears in the sequencing data of a study of post-analysis software for immune sequencing data (dated by TCRdb to between 2015 and 2016). Context from the whole study: Disease courses on record covered relapsing-remitting, secondary progressive and progressive-relapsing multiple sclerosis, though some patients had no subtype annotation. Patient repertoires were compared against some twelve previously published healthy control repertoires from donors aged 6 to 25 years. A subset of samples was prepared in parallel using single-end sample barcoding, then pooled and co-amplified after Illumina adapter ligation. Here is what the overall study found, with its caveats: Patients showed significantly higher frequencies than controls for a handful of TRBV segments, among them TRBV5-6, TRBV5-1 and TRBV20-1. The control group was slightly older than the multiple sclerosis patient group. When samples were clustered directly using the F measure, samples prepared in the same batch co-clustered strongly, which prompted a batch-effect correction. Significantly lower normalized Chao1 diversity was found in multiple sclerosis patients than in controls, suggesting substantial peripheral T-cell clonal expansion.

Libraries were prepared through PCR. TCRdb records Illumina HiSeq 2500 as the sequencer. To reduce PCR and sequencing biases, unique molecular identifiers were built into the TCR beta cDNA libraries. Approximately 500,000 cDNA molecules were obtained for every 1 to 10 million input T cells, so each molecule roughly corresponded to one T cell. The patient libraries were prepared and sequenced with the same protocol used for the earlier healthy control dataset. Samples belonging to the same batch were prepared together, multiplexed and sequenced on a shared HiSeq lane. The authors processed their data as follows. Raw barcoded reads were processed with MIGEC, discarding single-read molecular identifier groups before consensus assembly and CDR3 extraction. VDJtools was used for post-analysis of the clonotype tables, with diversity normalized by down-sampling every dataset to the smallest sample size. Repertoire overlap clustering matched CDR3 amino acid but not nucleotide sequences to correct batch-related cross-sample contamination. The public reads were run again by TCRdb, first through fastp at Q25 and then through MiXCR, and only productive beta chains were kept. Rows with a matching CDR3 protein are joined into one entry that keeps the most common DNA and genes. TCRdb's processing, not the authors', yielded these V and J calls. The sample has about 540,000 distinct CDR3 sequences on record, around 31% of them singletons. The top ten clonotypes cover approximately 6% of the sample.

Note on this clonotype: The specificity of this receptor is unknown. No quality values exist for individual bases; no much larger clone is one base distant.

To demonstrate the VDJtools post-analysis software, the study profiled TCR beta repertoires from the peripheral blood of about a dozen young patients with multiple sclerosis. The patients with multiple sclerosis were children and adolescents between roughly 6 and 17 years of age. The V end loses 4 bases and the J end loses 2 bases, and a stretch of 18 bases separates them. Counted from cysteine to phenylalanine, this CDR3 has 17 amino acids. Only the CDR3 DNA stays, 51 bases, in frame from base 1. The germline V gene sets CDR1 to SGHRS and CDR2 to YFSETQ. The sequencing input was blood. The chain is made from TRBV5-1 and TRBJ1-4; the D gene cannot be named for sure. This receptor was obtained from a girl aged 2-17 years with multiple sclerosis. The nucleotides read TGCGCCAGCAGCACCCACCCGGGCAGGCGGACTAATGAAAAACTGTTTTTT. It specifies CASSTHPGRRTNEKLFF.